Detailed here is one TCR beta chain. The CDR3 sequence is 13 residues long. Trimming stripped 2 bases from V and 2 bases from J, with 6 bases between. Germline values: CDR1 SGHDN, CDR2 FVKESK. This record comes from a study of shared clonotypes between healthy human individuals. Every subset had its genomic DNA shared out evenly among several immunoSEQ plates. With ten immunoSEQ deep assay plates, unsorted PBMC DNA underwent sequencing. Profiling relied on immunoSEQ multiplex PCR, and the TCRdb table lists in-frame clones only, not all of them. Here the sample spans some 500,000 clones, roughly 80% being singletons.

The sequencing input was PBMCs. The chain has TRBV14 and TRBJ2-5; possible D gene TRBD1, 5 bases. This clonotype was sampled from a woman between 40 and 50 years old in good health. Some clones in this sample may be carry-over from other donors' samples. The CDR3 nucleotides read TGTGCCAGCAGCCAAAACAGGCAAGAGACCCAGTACTTC. Translated: CASSQNRQETQYF.